These 10 T cell receptor beta chains share one sample of origin, sequenced in a study of blood T cell repertoires in COVID-19. The assay was immunoSEQ multiplex PCR, and TCRdb's table has in-frame clones only and misses some. There are about 150,000 clones in the sample; 75% to 90% occur only once, and 5.2% lies in the top ten. The sequencing input was PBMCs or T cells enriched from blood (not recorded which). Every receptor here comes from a man between 65 and 85 years old who had been exposed to COVID-19.

The rearrangement uses TRBV3-1 (or the pseudogene TRBV3-2) and TRBJ1-1; D perhaps matches TRBD1 (6 bases). V lost 2 bases and J lost 3, with 10 bases in between. The length of the CDR3 is 14 residues. CDR1 and CDR2 (germline): LGHDT, YNNKEL (reference sequence). CDR3 DNA sequence: TGTGCCAGCAGCCAAAACAGGGTTGACACTGAAGCTTTCTTT. Its protein product is CASSQNRVDTEAFF.

This clone was observed a handful of times. The chain joins TRBV14 to TRBJ1-2; 7 bases are shared with TRBD1. With V trimmed by 0 bases and J by 8 bases, 6 bases remained unmatched. This CDR3 comprises 14 residues. The V gene's germline CDR1 is SGHDN and CDR2 FVKESK. The CDR3 region has the DNA TGTGCCAGCAGCCAAGACGAGGGGGCGCAAGGCTACACCTTC. Protein: CASSQDEGAQGYTF. Complete variable domain (other parts from reference TRBV14 and TRBJ1-2): EAGVTQFPSHSVIEKGQTVTLRCDPISGHDNLYWYRRVMGKEIKFLLHFVKESKQDESGMPNNRFLAERTGGTYSTLKVQPAELEDSGVYFCASSQDEGAQGYTFGSGTRLTVV.

The rearrangement links TRBV30 to TRBJ1-4, with D perhaps TRBD1 (6 bases). This CDR3 is built from 15 residues. V was cut by 2 bases and J by 4 bases, with 14 bases left in between. The germline V gene has CDR1 GTSNPN and CDR2 SVGIG (reference sequence). CDR3 sequence reads: CAWSLKDSRNEKLFF. DNA of the CDR3: TGTGCCTGGAGTCTTAAGGACAGCCGTAATGAAAAACTGTTTTTT.

J is TRBJ2-5 and V is TRBV7-2; TRBD2 matches 12 bases. CDR1 SGHTA and CDR2 FQGNSA come from the germline V gene. The CDR3 is 15 residues long. Trimming at V came to 4 bases and at J to 5 bases, leaving 5 bases not matched to a gene. In DNA, the CDR3 is TGTGCCAGCAGCTCTGGACTAGCGGGGATCGAGACCCAGTACTTC. This gives the protein CASSSGLAGIETQYF.

The V call is TRBV7-7, the J call TRBJ2-2; the match to TRBD1 covers 7 bases. The CDR3 is 15 amino acids. Germline CDR1 reads SSHAT; CDR2 reads FNYEAQ (reference sequence). Trimming removed 6 bases from V and 5 bases from J; junction bases left unmatched: 9. Written as DNA, the CDR3 is TGTGCCAGCAGTTTTGACAGGGTTGGGACCGGGGAGCTGTTTTTT. Its protein product is CASSFDRVGTGELFF.

The chain couples TRBV11-3 to TRBJ2-1, with D tentatively TRBD1 (6 bases). The germline CDR1 and CDR2 sequences are SGHNT and YENEEA. This CDR3 spans 14 amino acids. V was clipped by 1 base and J by 6 bases, with 10 bases between them. CDR3 loop: CASSLGRGSNEQFF. The CDR3 nucleotides read TGTGCCAGCAGCTTAGGAAGGGGGTCCAATGAGCAGTTCTTC.

The V and J genes are TRBV3-1 (or the pseudogene TRBV3-2) and TRBJ1-6; 7 bases match TRBD1. The V gene's germline CDR1 is LGHDT and CDR2 YNNKEL (reference sequence). The V and J ends lost 4 bases and 0 bases, in that order; junction bases with no gene match: 6. The CDR3 loop spans 17 amino acids. CDR3 coding DNA: TGTGCCAGCAGCCTCGGGACAGTGAGCTCCTATAATTCACCCCTCCACTTT. Its translation is CASSLGTVSSYNSPLHF.

CDR3 DNA: TGTGCCAGCAGTTCTGACAGGGTAAATGAAAAACTGTTTTTT. Its protein product is CASSSDRVNEKLFF. This chain uses TRBV28 with TRBJ1-4, with 7 positions matching TRBD1. Looked up from germline, CDR1 is MDHEN and CDR2 is SYDVKM. The ends lost 4 bases at V and 5 bases at J; junction bases unmatched: 4. The CDR3 loop spans 14 amino acids.

V and J are TRBV20-1 and TRBJ2-3; D uncertain. With 3 bases removed from V and 0 bases from J, the gap between germline ends came to 13 bases. This CDR3 region has 15 residues. Germline V gene lookup returns CDR1 DFQATT and CDR2 SNEGSKA (reference sequence). The CDR3 DNA sequence: TGCAGTGCTAGTCTCCCAGCGTTTAGCACAGATACGCAGTATTTT. Translating gives CSASLPAFSTDTQYF.

This clone occurred a few times. The V and J genes are TRBV2 and TRBJ1-6; tentatively, D is TRBD1 (5 bases). Trimming shortened V by 5 bases and J by 7 bases, and 15 bases separated the two germline ends. This CDR3 region has 15 residues. From germline, CDR1 is SNHLY and CDR2 FYNNEI. CDR3 coding DNA: TGTGCCAGCAGTCTAAGGGGTTCGCAAAATTCACCCCTCCACTTT. As protein: CASSLRGSQNSPLHF. Supplemented by reference TRBV2 and TRBJ1-6, the full variable domain reads EPEVTQTPSHQVTQMGQEVILRCVPISNHLYFYWYRQILGQKVEFLVSFYNNEISEKSEIFDDQFSVERPDGSNFTLKIRSTKLEDSAMYFCASSLRGSQNSPLHFGNGTRLTVT.